A single sample gave rise to the 31 T cell receptor beta chains below, sequenced in a study of T cell changes during pregnancy in multiple sclerosis. Sequenced by immunoSEQ multiplex PCR; TCRdb stores in-frame clones only, minus some. The table shows about 56,000 clones, with about 90% occurring only once. The source was CD4+ T cells from peripheral blood mononuclear cells, collected in the second trimester of pregnancy. The receptors originated from a female donor with multiple sclerosis, enrolled in a pregnancy study.

This chain uses TRBV9 with TRBJ2-7; D possibly corresponds to TRBD2 (6 bases). Germline CDR1 is SGDLS and CDR2 is YYNGEE. This CDR3 comprises 13 residues. The V end was cut by 5 bases, the J end by 7 bases, with 16 bases between. The CDR3 spells CASRSTGAAEQYF. CDR3 in DNA: TGTGCCAGCAGGTCCACGGGAGCCGCAGAGCAGTACTTC.

The chain carries TRBV11-2 and TRBJ2-7; 8 bases map to TRBD1. This CDR3 has 15 amino acids. With V trimmed by 4 bases and J by 5 bases, 10 bases remained unmatched. CDR1 is SGHAT, CDR2 FQNNGV, per germline. The CDR3 DNA is TGTGCCAGCAGCTCCCTCGCGCAGGGGGCGAACGAGCAGTACTTC. Residues: CASSSLAQGANEQYF.

This clone was picked up one time. The chain is built from TRBV19 and TRBJ1-2, with 7 bases matching TRBD1. Germline values: CDR1 LNHDA, CDR2 SQIVND (reference sequence). The CDR3 has 14 residues. J lost 3 bases, V lost 7 bases, and 8 bases had no gene match. This CDR3 is CASTPGGTYYGYTF. The CDR3 region has the DNA TGTGCCAGTACCCCAGGGGGTACTTACTATGGCTACACCTTC.

The V and J genes are TRBV6-6 and TRBJ2-2; TRBD1 matches at 8 bases. The CDR3 covers 15 residues. The V gene's germline CDR1 is MNHNY and CDR2 SVGAGI (reference sequence). V gave up 6 bases and J gave up 2 bases; unmatched junction bases: 5. The CDR3: CASRGTGLNTGELFF. CDR3 bases: TGTGCCAGCAGGGGGACAGGATTAAACACCGGGGAGCTGTTTTTT.

The gene calls are TRBV6-5 and TRBJ2-7, with 11 nucleotides matching TRBD1. Germline CDR1 and CDR2: MNHEY and SVGAGI. The CDR3 runs 13 residues. Trimming at V came to 6 bases and at J to 2 bases, leaving 0 bases not matched to a gene. The CDR3, as DNA: TGTGCCAGCAGGGACAGGGGGCCCTACGAGCAGTACTTC. Its translation: CASRDRGPYEQYF.

The chain uses TRBV5-1 and TRBJ2-1; possibly TRBD1 for D (6 bases). The CDR3 covers 15 residues. The V gene lost 4 bases and the J gene lost 6 bases, with 17 bases spanning the gap. Germline V gene data show CDR1 as SGHRS and CDR2 as YFSETQ. This chain's CDR3 is CASSPGTKQPNEQFF. The CDR3 DNA reads as TGCGCCAGCAGCCCCGGGACAAAACAGCCCAATGAGCAGTTCTTC. The complete variable domain, with remaining parts taken from reference TRBV5-1 and TRBJ2-1, reads KAGVTQTPRYLIKTRGQQVTLSCSPISGHRSVSWYQQTPGQGLQFLFEYFSETQRNKGNFPGRFSGRQFSNSRSEMNVSTLELGDSALYLCASSPGTKQPNEQFFGPGTRLTVL.

This clone was seen a single time. V is TRBV6-5 and J is TRBJ2-1, with TRBD2 identical over 10 bases. CDR1 and CDR2 (germline): MNHEY, SVGAGI. This CDR3 is 16 amino acids long. The V and J ends lost 4 bases and 4 bases, in that order; junction bases with no gene match: 7. CDR3 residues: CASSSFLAGAYNEQFF. For the CDR3, the DNA is TGTGCCAGCAGTTCTTTTCTAGCGGGAGCGTACAATGAGCAGTTCTTC.

The chain combines TRBV6-1 with TRBJ2-5; D is possibly TRBD1 (5 bases). Germline-derived CDR1 and CDR2 are MNHNS and SASEGT. The V end lost 3 bases, the J end lost 4 bases, and 9 bases lay between the germline ends. The CDR3 runs 13 residues. In DNA, the CDR3 is TGTGCCAGCAGTGACAGGGCCCCAGAGACCCAGTACTTC. Protein sequence: CASSDRAPETQYF.

The CDR3: CATSGALQGNYGYTF. The CDR3 DNA reads as TGTGCCACCAGCGGAGCCTTACAGGGGAACTATGGCTACACCTTC. The rearrangement uses TRBV15 and TRBJ1-2, with 7 nucleotides matching TRBD1. CDR3 length: 15 residues. CDR1 is LNHNV and CDR2 is YYDKDF in the germline V gene (reference sequence). Germline trimming cut 5 bases from V and 2 bases from J; bases unmatched to any gene: 8. Full variable domain (missing parts from reference TRBV15 and TRBJ1-2): DAMVIQNPRYQVTQFGKPVTLSCSQTLNHNVMYWYQQKSSQAPKLLFHYYDKDFNNEADTPDNFQSRRPNTSFCFLDIRSPGLGDTAMYLCATSGALQGNYGYTFGSGTRLTVV.

The rearrangement joins TRBV4-1 to TRBJ2-7; D perhaps matches TRBD2 (6 bases). The CDR3 consists of 13 residues. V gave up 4 bases and J gave up 6 bases, with 13 bases separating them. The germline V gene encodes CDR1 MGHRA and CDR2 YSYEKL. As DNA, the CDR3 is TGCGCCAGCAGCCGTGGCGGGGCAGCCGAGCAGTACTTC. Translated, it gives CASSRGGAAEQYF.

The chain carries TRBV7-2 and TRBJ2-1, with TRBD2 as a possible D gene (5 bases). The CDR3 totals 13 residues. V lost 1 base and J lost 12, with 13 bases in between. Germline CDR1 is SGHTA and CDR2 is FQGNSA. The CDR3 here is CASSLGRTMVQFF. CDR3 DNA: TGTGCCAGCAGCTTAGGGAGGACGATGGTGCAGTTCTTC.

The gene calls are TRBV6-1 and TRBJ2-7; 8 bases are shared with TRBD1. The CDR3 extends over 14 amino acids. The junction had 10 bases not matched to a gene; V was cut back by 6 bases and J by 6 bases. Germline CDR1 and CDR2: MNHNS and SASEGT. Written as DNA, the CDR3 is TGTGCCAGCAGCCAAGGACAGGGTTCCGTCGAGCAGTACTTC. This gives the protein CASSQGQGSVEQYF.

V and J are TRBV10-3 and TRBJ2-7; D is possibly TRBD2 (6 bases). From germline, CDR1 is ENHRY and CDR2 SYGVKD. V dropped 4 bases and J dropped 3 bases, with 13 bases sitting between them. CDR3 length equals 14 residues. CDR3 coding DNA: TGTGCCATCAGTGGAACGGGACTTTTCTACGAGCAGTACTTC. Amino acid sequence: CAISGTGLFYEQYF.

The chain has TRBV18 and TRBJ2-2; no clear D gene. This CDR3 region has 16 residues. Germline V gives CDR1 KGHSH, CDR2 LQKENI. Trimming cost V 3 bases and J 1 base, with 12 bases left between them. The CDR3 reads CASSPPWAMNTGELFF. CDR3 bases: TGTGCCAGCTCACCCCCCTGGGCAATGAACACCGGGGAGCTGTTTTTT.

CDR3 in amino acids: CASSEWVSRDNEQFF. DNA for the CDR3: TGTGCCAGCAGTGAATGGGTTTCCCGGGACAATGAGCAGTTCTTC. This rearrangement joins TRBV2 to TRBJ2-1, with D uncertain. V lost 2 bases and J lost 5, with 13 bases in between. The germline CDR1 and CDR2 sequences are SNHLY and FYNNEI. The CDR3 runs 15 residues. Complete variable domain (other parts from reference TRBV2 and TRBJ2-1): EPEVTQTPSHQVTQMGQEVILRCVPISNHLYFYWYRQILGQKVEFLVSFYNNEISEKSEIFDDQFSVERPDGSNFTLKIRSTKLEDSAMYFCASSEWVSRDNEQFFGPGTRLTVL.

V is TRBV6-4 and J is TRBJ1-1; 8 positions match TRBD1. Germline-derived CDR1 and CDR2 are MRHNA and SNTAGT. V lost 5 bases to trimming and J lost 5 bases; unmatched junction nucleotides: 4. This CDR3 comprises 13 residues. The chain's CDR3 is CASSFTGGTEAFF. The DNA for the CDR3 is TGTGCCAGCAGTTTCACAGGGGGGACTGAAGCTTTCTTT.

V gene TRBV7-9 combines with J gene TRBJ1-1; 10 nucleotides agree with TRBD1. Per germline, CDR1 SEHNR and CDR2 FQNEAQ (reference sequence). The CDR3 sequence is 19 residues long. The trim removed 5 bases at V and 7 bases at J, leaving 22 bases unmatched. Here the CDR3 reads CASSDARGGQGTYRVEAFF. CDR3 coding DNA: TGTGCCAGCAGCGACGCAAGAGGGGGACAGGGGACGTATAGGGTTGAAGCTTTCTTT. Full variable domain (rest looked up from reference TRBV7-9 and TRBJ1-1): DTGVSQNPRHKITKRGQNVTFRCDPISEHNRLYWYRQTLGQGPEFLTYFQNEAQLEKSRLLSDRFSAERPKGSFSTLEIQRTEQGDSAMYLCASSDARGGQGTYRVEAFFGQGTRLTVV.

The V and J genes are TRBV4-1 and TRBJ2-7, with 9 bases fitting TRBD1. Looked up from germline, CDR1 is MGHRA and CDR2 is YSYEKL. Germline trimming cut 1 base from V and 2 bases from J; bases unmatched to any gene: 6. This CDR3 has 16 amino acids. The CDR3 sequence: CASSQGVGQGTYEQYF. CDR3 sequence (DNA): TGCGCCAGCAGCCAAGGGGTGGGACAGGGAACCTACGAGCAGTACTTC.

The chain has TRBV18 and TRBJ2-3; TRBD2 is a possible D gene (6 bases). The CDR3 loop spans 15 amino acids. Looked up from germline, CDR1 is KGHSH and CDR2 is LQKENI. V was shortened by 3 bases and J by 4 bases, with 14 bases between the two germline ends. The CDR3 is CASSPVGGGADTQYF. The CDR3 nucleotides are TGTGCCAGCTCACCCGTCGGGGGAGGAGCAGATACGCAGTATTTT.

This sequence joins TRBV27 and TRBJ2-7, with D possibly being TRBD2 (5 bases). The length of the CDR3 is 13 residues. Per germline, CDR1 MNHEY and CDR2 SMNVEV (reference sequence). Trimming stripped 7 bases from V and 4 bases from J, with 14 bases between. The CDR3 DNA follows: TGTGCCAGCATGCGGGCATTGGGGTACGAGCAGTACTTC. It specifies CASMRALGYEQYF.

This chain links TRBV27 with TRBJ2-5; a weak D match, TRBD1 (6 bases). Germline V gene sequence: CDR1 MNHEY, CDR2 SMNVEV (reference sequence). V shed 3 bases and J shed 7 bases, with 18 bases lying between them. The CDR3 is 15 amino acids. In DNA, the CDR3 is TGTGCCAGCAGTTTGAGACGAGGGGGAGAGGGGACCCAGTACTTC. It encodes CASSLRRGGEGTQYF.

This chain uses TRBV7-2 with TRBJ1-5; unclear D gene. Germline-derived CDR1 and CDR2 are SGHTA and FQGNSA. The CDR3 totals 14 residues. V shed 5 bases and J shed 4 bases, with 12 bases lying between them. The CDR3: CASSRLGENQPQHF. The CDR3 DNA reads TGTGCCAGCAGCCGGCTTGGGGAGAATCAGCCCCAGCATTTT.

V and J are TRBV28 and TRBJ1-5, with D unclear. This CDR3 comprises 16 residues. Germline assignment: CDR1 MDHEN and CDR2 SYDVKM. Trimming pared 4 bases from V and 4 bases from J, leaving 17 bases between. CDR3 region: CASSSPVLRVNQPQHF. CDR3 DNA: TGTGCCAGCAGTTCCCCGGTCTTGCGGGTTAATCAGCCCCAGCATTTT.

The rearrangement links TRBV7-6 to TRBJ1-5; D unresolved. The CDR3 loop spans 13 amino acids. The V gene's germline CDR1 is SGHVS and CDR2 FNYEAQ. The ends were cut back, 5 bases at V and 5 bases at J, with 10 bases in the middle. CDR3 sequence (DNA): TGTGCCAGCAGCCCCACTGCCGATCAGCCCCAGCATTTT. It encodes CASSPTADQPQHF.

The V and J genes are TRBV19 and TRBJ1-1; D may be TRBD1 (6 bases). The V end was cut by 9 bases, the J end by 0 bases, with 17 bases between. CDR3 size: 15 residues. Germline V gene data show CDR1 as LNHDA and CDR2 as SQIVND (reference sequence). The CDR3 region is CASHRGGHLNTEAFF. In DNA form, the CDR3 reads TGTGCCAGCCACCGGGGGGGGCATTTGAACACTGAAGCTTTCTTT.

This rearrangement joins TRBV29-1 to TRBJ2-1; 12 bases are a match to TRBD2. The germline CDR1 and CDR2 sequences are SQVTM and ANQGSEA. Unmatched junction bases numbered 10, after V lost 4 bases and J lost 12 bases. CDR3 length: 14 amino acids. The CDR3, as DNA: TGCAGCGTTGTAGGACTAGCGGGACAATTGCCGCAGTTCTTC. Its protein product is CSVVGLAGQLPQFF.

V gene TRBV12-5 combines with J gene TRBJ2-1, with 7 bases aligning to TRBD1. This CDR3 is built from 20 residues. CDR1 and CDR2 (germline): LGHNT, FRNRAP. The V gene end was trimmed by 0 bases and the J gene end by 0 bases; junction bases not matched to a gene: 14. DNA for the CDR3: TGTGCTAGTGGTTTGGTTGACAGGGTGAGCGGTTTAAGCTCCTACAATGAGCAGTTCTTC. Translation gives CASGLVDRVSGLSSYNEQFF.

The V gene is TRBV6-4, the J gene TRBJ2-1; TRBD2 matches 9 bases. The length of the CDR3 is 14 residues. The germline V gene has CDR1 MRHNA and CDR2 SNTAGT. V trimming: 4 bases; J trimming: 9 bases; junction bases outside the gene matches: 7. The CDR3 sequence is CASSVSLAGSEQFF. Written as DNA, the CDR3 is TGTGCCAGCAGTGTGAGTCTAGCGGGGAGTGAGCAGTTCTTC.

The V gene is TRBV5-1, the J gene TRBJ2-7, with a possible D match to TRBD2 (5 bases). The CDR3 has 17 amino acids. Germline V CDR1 and CDR2: SGHRS, YFSETQ. Trimming removed 5 bases at V and 2 bases at J, with 23 bases between. CDR3 nucleotides: TGCGCCAGCAGTAAAAGGTCTGGAGGAAACAATCCCTACGAGCAGTACTTC. Its protein is CASSKRSGGNNPYEQYF.

The chain recombines TRBV18 with TRBJ2-1; 7 positions agree with TRBD1. Trimming at V came to 3 bases and at J to 2 bases, leaving 7 bases not matched to a gene. Per the germline V gene, CDR1 is KGHSH and CDR2 is LQKENI. CDR3 length equals 16 residues. This chain's CDR3 is CASSPYAGGTYNEQFF. Written as DNA, the CDR3 is TGTGCCAGCTCACCCTATGCAGGGGGAACCTACAATGAGCAGTTCTTC. Looking up the rest from reference TRBV18 and TRBJ2-1 gives the full variable domain: NAGVMQNPRHLVRRRGQEARLRCSPMKGHSHVYWYRQLPEEGLKFMVYLQKENIIDESGMPKERFSAEFPKEGPSILRIQQVVRGDSAAYFCASSPYAGGTYNEQFFGPGTRLTVL.

The rearrangement links TRBV28 to TRBJ2-2, with a tentative D call TRBD1 (6 bases). The length of the CDR3 is 16 residues. V was trimmed by 6 bases and J by 6 bases, leaving 20 bases between them. Germline values: CDR1 MDHEN, CDR2 SYDVKM. CDR3 DNA sequence: TGTGCCAGCAGCCTTGTACAGGGTTTAGGATCCGGGGAGCTGTTTTTT. This sequence encodes CASSLVQGLGSGELFF.